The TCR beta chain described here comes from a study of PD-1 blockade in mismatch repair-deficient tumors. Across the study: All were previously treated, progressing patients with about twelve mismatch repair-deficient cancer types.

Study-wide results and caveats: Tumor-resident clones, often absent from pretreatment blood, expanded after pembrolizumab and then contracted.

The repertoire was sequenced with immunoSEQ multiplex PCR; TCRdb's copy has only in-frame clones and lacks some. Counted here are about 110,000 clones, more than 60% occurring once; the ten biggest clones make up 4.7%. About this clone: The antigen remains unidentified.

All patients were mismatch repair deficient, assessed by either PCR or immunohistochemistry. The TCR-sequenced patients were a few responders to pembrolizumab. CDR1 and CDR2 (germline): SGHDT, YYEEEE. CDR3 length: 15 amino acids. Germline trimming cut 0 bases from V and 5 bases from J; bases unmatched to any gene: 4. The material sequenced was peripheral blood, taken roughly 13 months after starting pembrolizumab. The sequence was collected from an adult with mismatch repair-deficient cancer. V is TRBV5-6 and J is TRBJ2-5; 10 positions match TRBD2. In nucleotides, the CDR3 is TGTGCCAGCAGCTTGGCACTAGCGGGAACGGAGACCCAGTACTTC. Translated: CASSLALAGTETQYF.